Shown below are 29 T cell receptor beta chains from a single sample sequenced in a study of beta chain features in type 1 diabetes. Investigators reverse transcribed all isolated RNA, so they sequenced expressed TCRB transcripts. Method: immunoSEQ multiplex PCR; TCRdb's copy keeps in-frame clones and lacks some. The sample lists approximately 38,000 clones; 64% were seen once. Sequenced input: Tregs from blood. All receptors derive from a woman aged 25-40 years in good health.

The chain carries TRBV6-5 and TRBJ1-4, with 10 bases fitting TRBD1. The CDR3 sequence is 15 residues long. V lost 6 bases, J lost 1 base, and 2 bases stayed unmatched. Germline V gives CDR1 MNHEY, CDR2 SVGAGI. CDR3 nucleotide sequence: TGTGCCAGCAGACGGGACAGGGGAACTAATGAAAAACTGTTTTTT. Its protein is CASRRDRGTNEKLFF.

This clone appeared a few times. V gene TRBV7-3 combines with J gene TRBJ2-1; 7 bases line up with TRBD2. The CDR3 is 16 residues long. V dropped 3 bases and J dropped 1; count of bases not matched to a gene: 6. Per germline, CDR1 SGHTA and CDR2 FQGTGA. In nucleotides, the CDR3 is TGTGCCAGCAGCTTTGGCGGGCGGGAGTCCTACAATGAGCAGTTCTTC. The encoded protein is CASSFGGRESYNEQFF.

The chain combines TRBV5-1 with TRBJ2-6; tentatively, D is TRBD1 (5 bases). The CDR3 consists of 16 residues. Trimming took off 3 bases at V and 0 bases at J, with 10 bases between the two ends. Per germline, CDR1 SGHRS and CDR2 YFSETQ. DNA for the CDR3: TGCGCCAGCAGCTCCCAAGGGGTCTCTGGGGCCAACGTCCTGACTTTC. This gives the protein CASSSQGVSGANVLTF.

The V call is TRBV10-3, the J call TRBJ2-7; 11 nucleotides align to TRBD2. This CDR3 has 13 residues. The germline V gene encodes CDR1 ENHRY and CDR2 SYGVKD. V trimming: 8 bases; J trimming: 3 bases; junction bases outside the gene matches: 3. CDR3 region: CAIRTSGGYEQYF. In DNA form, the CDR3 reads TGTGCCATCCGTACTAGCGGGGGCTACGAGCAGTACTTC.

The V and J genes are TRBV28 and TRBJ1-2, with D possibly TRBD1 on 5 matching bases. This CDR3 has 14 residues. Germline CDR1 is MDHEN and CDR2 is SYDVKM. V lost 7 bases to trimming and J lost 8 bases, with 20 bases between them. DNA for the CDR3: TGTGCCAGCAACTGGGGCAGGGAGGGCCGAGGCTACACCTTC. Amino acids: CASNWGREGRGYTF.

This clone was detected only a few times. This chain links TRBV7-2 with TRBJ2-1, with 11 bases that match TRBD2. The CDR3 is made up of 15 amino acids. In germline, CDR1 is SGHTA, CDR2 FQGNSA. With 5 bases clipped from V and 3 bases from J, the junction kept 3 bases outside the gene matches. The CDR3 region is CASSITSGSYNEQFF. DNA for the CDR3: TGTGCCAGCAGCATTACTAGCGGGAGCTACAATGAGCAGTTCTTC. The full variable domain, rest sourced from reference TRBV7-2 and TRBJ2-1, is GAGVSQSPSNKVTEKGKDVELRCDPISGHTALYWYRQSLGQGLEFLIYFQGNSAPDKSGLPSDRFSAERTGGSVSTLTIQRTQQEDSAVYLCASSITSGSYNEQFFGPGTRLTVL.

The V call is TRBV29-1, the J call TRBJ2-3, with D uncertain. Germline-derived CDR1 and CDR2 are SQVTM and ANQGSEA. This CDR3 has 14 residues. V lost 4 bases and J 0 bases, leaving 11 bases between the germline ends. The CDR3 spells CSVARALSTDTQYF. Written as DNA, the CDR3 is TGCAGCGTTGCAAGAGCTCTGAGCACAGATACGCAGTATTTT.

CDR3 coding DNA: TGTGCCAGCAGCCTCCCCACAGATACGCAGTATTTT. Its translation is CASSLPTDTQYF. V usage is TRBV11-2 and J usage is TRBJ2-3; D is unresolved. V dropped 5 bases and J dropped 2 bases, with 5 bases sitting between them. This CDR3 has 12 residues. Germline CDR1 reads SGHAT; CDR2 reads FQNNGV.

This chain connects TRBV11-2 to TRBJ2-2, with TRBD2 identical over 10 bases. In germline, CDR1 is SGHAT, CDR2 FQNNGV. Unmatched junction bases numbered 4, after V lost 5 bases and J lost 1 base. This CDR3 spans 16 amino acids. CDR3 region: CASSPLAGVNTGELFF. The CDR3 DNA reads as TGTGCCAGCAGCCCCCTAGCGGGGGTGAACACCGGGGAGCTGTTTTTT.

This clone has just a few counts. This sequence joins TRBV18 and TRBJ2-5; 9 bases align to TRBD1. Germline V gives CDR1 KGHSH, CDR2 LQKENI. The CDR3 extends over 13 amino acids. J was trimmed by 11 bases and V by 6 bases; bases with no gene match: 10. CDR3 region: CASSIGQGREQYF. The CDR3 nucleotides read TGTGCCAGCTCCATAGGACAGGGGAGGGAGCAGTACTTC.

J is TRBJ2-2 and V is TRBV28; no reliable D call. V dropped 3 bases and J dropped 7 bases, with 18 bases sitting between them. This CDR3 region has 16 residues. CDR1 and CDR2 (germline): MDHEN, SYDVKM. The CDR3, as DNA: TGTGCCAGCAGTTTCTCCCCTCGTGCGCGAATCGGGGAGCTGTTTTTT. Its protein product is CASSFSPRARIGELFF.

V and J are TRBV30 and TRBJ2-1; TRBD2 agrees at 9 bases. The junction had 9 bases not matched to a gene; V was cut back by 0 bases and J by 0 bases. The CDR3 contains 18 residues. Germline values: CDR1 GTSNPN, CDR2 SVGIG (reference sequence). CDR3 sequence (DNA): TGTGCCTGGAGTGTATTCGGGACTAGCTACCCCTCCTACAATGAGCAGTTCTTC. Protein product: CAWSVFGTSYPSYNEQFF.

The table lists this clone with a few counts. The CDR3 region is CASRRDGADTQYF. Here the CDR3 DNA reads TGTGCCAGCAGGAGGGATGGGGCAGATACGCAGTATTTT. The V and J genes are TRBV7-9 and TRBJ2-3; the D gene is possibly TRBD2 (5 bases). V was clipped by 6 bases and J by 4 bases, with 11 bases between them. The CDR3 is made up of 13 amino acids. Germline CDR1 SEHNR, CDR2 FQNEAQ (reference sequence).

This sequence joins TRBV5-4 and TRBJ2-1; the match to TRBD2 covers 10 bases. V was clipped by 5 bases and J by 15 bases; unmatched bases: 17. CDR1 SGHNT and CDR2 YYREEE come from the germline V gene (reference sequence). The CDR3 is made up of 15 amino acids. CDR3 loop: CASRLRASGSNPLFF. CDR3 DNA sequence: TGTGCCAGCAGACTCCGGGCTAGCGGGAGCAACCCGTTGTTCTTC.

This clone was seen only a few times. The rearrangement uses TRBV6-1 and TRBJ2-7, with TRBD2 as a possible D gene (7 bases). The CDR3 length is 14 residues. V was cut by 3 bases and J by 2 bases, with 11 bases left in between. The germline gives CDR1 MNHNS, CDR2 SASEGT. The CDR3 sequence is CASSEWGGPYEQYF. The CDR3 coding sequence is TGTGCCAGCAGTGAGTGGGGGGGCCCCTACGAGCAGTACTTC.

This clone has only one observation. The chain carries TRBV18 and TRBJ2-2; 8 bases are shared with TRBD1. There are 16 residues in the CDR3. The V and J ends lost 4 bases and 3 bases, in that order; junction bases with no gene match: 7. Germline CDR1 KGHSH, CDR2 LQKENI. CDR3 in amino acids: CASSQGQVQDTGELFF. In DNA, the CDR3 is TGTGCCAGCTCACAGGGACAGGTGCAAGACACCGGGGAGCTGTTTTTT.

This chain connects TRBV7-2 to TRBJ2-5; TRBD1 matches at 9 bases. Germline V gives CDR1 SGHTA, CDR2 FQGNSA. With 3 bases clipped from V and 2 bases from J, the junction kept 1 base outside the gene matches. This CDR3 region has 14 residues. The DNA for the CDR3 is TGTGCCAGCAGCTTTGGGACAGGGCAAGAGACCCAGTACTTC. Protein: CASSFGTGQETQYF.

This clone was picked up a small number of times. The chain couples TRBV4-1 to TRBJ2-1; 7 bases line up with TRBD1. Losses at the gene ends were 5 bases for V and 4 bases for J; bases not matched to a gene: 8. The CDR3 totals 15 residues. CDR1 and CDR2 from the germline V gene are MGHRA and YSYEKL. CDR3 in DNA: TGCGCCAGCAGCTTCCGGGACAGCTTATACAATGAGCAGTTCTTC. Its translation is CASSFRDSLYNEQFF.

The V call is TRBV12-5, the J call TRBJ2-1; a weak D match, TRBD1 (6 bases). Germline CDR1 reads LGHNT; CDR2 reads FRNRAP. The CDR3 is made up of 16 amino acids. V lost 1 base, J lost 0 bases, and 10 bases lay in between. The CDR3: CASGLGQVSSYNEQFF. The CDR3 DNA follows: TGTGCTAGTGGTTTGGGACAGGTTAGCTCCTACAATGAGCAGTTCTTC.

The count of this clone is one. V gene TRBV5-1 combines with J gene TRBJ2-7; 8 bases agree with TRBD1. CDR3 length: 13 amino acids. The germline V gene encodes CDR1 SGHRS and CDR2 YFSETQ. V shed 7 bases, J shed 5 bases, and the junction held 8 bases outside the gene matches. CDR3 residues: CASGPGQGDEQYF. The DNA for the CDR3 is TGCGCCAGCGGTCCTGGACAGGGAGACGAGCAGTACTTC.

The chain couples TRBV7-2 to TRBJ2-5, with 15 nucleotides matching TRBD2. CDR3 length: 17 amino acids. Germline V gene sequence: CDR1 SGHTA, CDR2 FQGNSA. V gave up 1 base and J gave up 5 bases; unmatched junction bases: 5. The DNA for the CDR3 is TGTGCCAGCAGCTTAGGAGGACTAGCGGGGGGGAAGGAGACCCAGTACTTC. Residues: CASSLGGLAGGKETQYF.

As concerns this clone: One end of the junction is discordant with germline, which a read error may explain. Other DNA sequences in this sample translate to the same CDR3. The chain links TRBV20-1 to TRBJ1-1, with unresolved D. Germline lookup yields CDR1 DFQATT and CDR2 SNEGSKA (reference sequence). CDR3 size: 11 residues. The CDR3 sequence is CSAIRNTEAFF. DNA for the CDR3: TGTAGTGCTATTCGGAACACTGAAGCTTTCTTT.

The CDR3 DNA sequence: TGTGCCAGTACCCTAGCGGGAGGTATCTACAATGAGCAGTTCTTC. Protein product: CASTLAGGIYNEQFF. V and J are TRBV19 and TRBJ2-1, with 11 bases that match TRBD2. CDR1 is LNHDA and CDR2 is SQIVND in the germline V gene (reference sequence). V shed 7 bases and J 3 bases; nucleotides not matched to a gene: 5. The CDR3 has 15 amino acids.

This clone was counted a few times. CDR3 protein: CASSQEIGTSSYEQYF. In nucleotides, the CDR3 is TGCGCCAGCAGCCAAGAAATTGGCACCAGCTCCTACGAGCAGTACTTC. The chain has TRBV4-3 and TRBJ2-7, with D uncertain. The CDR3 length is 16 residues. V shed 0 bases and J shed 0 bases, with 12 bases lying between them. Germline lookup yields CDR1 LGHNA and CDR2 YSLEER.

This clone came up a few times. This chain links TRBV27 with TRBJ2-7; tentative D call: TRBD2 (6 bases). The germline V gene has CDR1 MNHEY and CDR2 SMNVEV (reference sequence). The CDR3 extends over 13 amino acids. V was cut by 5 bases and J by 5 bases, with 13 bases left in between. The CDR3 region has the DNA TGTGCCAGCAGTCCCCATGGAGGGAACGAGCAGTACTTC. Protein: CASSPHGGNEQYF.

The rearrangement links TRBV11-1 to TRBJ2-1; 11 nucleotides agree with TRBD2. The CDR3 is 15 residues long. The germline V gene has CDR1 SGHAT and CDR2 FQDESV (reference sequence). With V trimmed by 1 base and J by 7 bases, 3 bases remained unmatched. Here the CDR3 reads CASSLVAGGVNEQFF. In nucleotides, the CDR3 is TGTGCCAGCAGCTTAGTAGCGGGAGGGGTTAATGAGCAGTTCTTC.

This clone was seen only a few times. The CDR3 DNA reads TGTGCCAGCAGTTACGTCGGACAGGGCGACGAGCAGTACTTC. Amino acid sequence: CASSYVGQGDEQYF. This sequence joins TRBV6-6 and TRBJ2-7; 8 bases fit TRBD1. This CDR3 is 14 amino acids long. The germline V gene encodes CDR1 MNHNY and CDR2 SVGAGI (reference sequence). The V and J ends lost 2 bases and 5 bases, in that order; junction bases with no gene match: 5.

This clone was found a few times. The V gene is TRBV18, the J gene TRBJ2-7; D not resolved. The length of the CDR3 is 13 residues. V lost 2 bases and J 6 bases, leaving 11 bases between the germline ends. CDR1 is KGHSH and CDR2 is LQKENI in the germline V gene. CDR3 region: CASSPDYFFEQYF. Written as DNA, the CDR3 is TGTGCCAGCTCACCAGATTACTTCTTCGAGCAGTACTTC. The entire variable domain, with the rest obtained from reference TRBV18 and TRBJ2-7, is as follows: NAGVMQNPRHLVRRRGQEARLRCSPMKGHSHVYWYRQLPEEGLKFMVYLQKENIIDESGMPKERFSAEFPKEGPSILRIQQVVRGDSAAYFCASSPDYFFEQYFGPGTRLTVT.

This clone has more than one count but fewer than ten. This chain joins TRBV27 and TRBJ2-7; a possible D gene is TRBD2 (6 bases). The CDR3 contains 12 residues. Germline-derived CDR1 and CDR2 are MNHEY and SMNVEV (reference sequence). Trimming stripped 8 bases from V and 3 bases from J, with 11 bases between. As DNA, the CDR3 is TGTGCCAGCGGCGGGATGGGCTACGAGCAGTACTTC. As protein: CASGGMGYEQYF.